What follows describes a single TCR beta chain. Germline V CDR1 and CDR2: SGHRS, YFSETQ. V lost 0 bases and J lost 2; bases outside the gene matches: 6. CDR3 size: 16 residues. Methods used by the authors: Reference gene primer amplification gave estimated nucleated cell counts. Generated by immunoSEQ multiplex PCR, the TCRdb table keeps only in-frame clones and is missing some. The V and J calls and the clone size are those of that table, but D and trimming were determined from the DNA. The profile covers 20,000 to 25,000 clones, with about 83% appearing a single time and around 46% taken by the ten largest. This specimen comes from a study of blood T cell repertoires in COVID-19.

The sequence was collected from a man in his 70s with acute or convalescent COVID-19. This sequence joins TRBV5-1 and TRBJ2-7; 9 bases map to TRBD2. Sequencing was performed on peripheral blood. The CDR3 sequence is CASSLELAGRTYEQYF. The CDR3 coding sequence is TGCGCCAGCAGCTTGGAACTAGCGGGTAGAACCTACGAGCAGTACTTC.